This T cell receptor beta chain is drawn from a study of T cell changes during pregnancy in multiple sclerosis. V lost 10 bases, J lost 6 bases, and 26 bases lay in between. This CDR3 comprises 16 residues. Looked up from germline, CDR1 is ENHRY and CDR2 is SYGVKD. Sequencing used immunoSEQ multiplex PCR; TCRdb keeps in-frame clones, though not all of them. The sample lists about 64,000 clones, roughly 92% occurring once. The specimen was peripheral blood, collected in the second trimester of pregnancy. The TCR originated in a female donor with multiple sclerosis, enrolled in a pregnancy study. This rearrangement joins TRBV10-3 to TRBJ2-3, with D possibly TRBD1 on 6 matching bases. In nucleotides, the CDR3 is TGTGCCACTAACCCGCAGGACAGTAGAGCAGTGGATACGCAGTATTTT. It codes for CATNPQDSRAVDTQYF.